A single sample gave rise to the 9 T cell receptor beta chains below, sequenced in a study of regulatory T cells in long-lasting Graves disease. Time point in this sample: newly diagnosed GD, antithyroid drugs for less than 3 months. PBMC-derived RNA was used for the TCR library. Relying on iRepertoire HTBI primers and Arm-PCR of CDR3 regions, the team built TCR beta libraries. TCRdb redid the calling of the multiplex PCR reads with MiXCR, one entry per CDR3 protein. The data show 350,000 to 500,000 distinct CDR3 sequences, with 15% to 20% seen just once and around 10% held by the top ten. The sample was also linked to a second study, of T cells in Graves' hyperthyroidism and ophthalmopathy.

Sequenced material: peripheral blood mononuclear cells (PBMCs), taken at new diagnosis, from a patient treated with antithyroid drugs. These receptors were obtained from a woman under 40 with Graves disease.

This clonotype was recorded many times. This chain connects TRBV7-2 to TRBJ2-1; D is undetermined. Germline assignment: CDR1 SGHTA and CDR2 FQGNSA. The CDR3 totals 16 residues. Trimming removed 0 bases from V and 4 bases from J, with 13 bases in between. CDR3 bases: TGTGCCAGCAGCTTAGCCCCTCCAGGATTTTACAATGAGCAGTTCTTC. This translates into CASSLAPPGFYNEQFF.

This clonotype was found many times. The chain employs TRBV15 and TRBJ2-5, with D perhaps matching TRBD1 (6 bases). V was trimmed by 4 bases and J by 6 bases, leaving 15 bases between them. Looked up from germline, CDR1 is LNHNV and CDR2 is YYDKDF (reference sequence). The CDR3 consists of 14 residues. Written as DNA, the CDR3 is TGTGCCACCAGCACCGGGACACATCCAAAGACCCAGTACTTC. Protein product: CATSTGTHPKTQYF.

This clonotype has more than one count but fewer than ten. V and J are TRBV27 and TRBJ1-6; D might be TRBD1 (5 bases). The CDR3 covers 14 residues. Trimming left V 5 bases short and J 8 bases short, with 13 bases between. Germline V lookup: CDR1 MNHEY, CDR2 SMNVEV (reference sequence). The CDR3, as DNA: TGTGCCAGCAGTGCCATCTTCAGGGATTCACCCCTCCACTTT. Translation gives CASSAIFRDSPLHF.

The count of this clonotype is one. The rearrangement joins TRBV12-3 or TRBV12-4 to TRBJ2-3; possibly TRBD2 for D (5 bases). Trimming stripped 0 bases from V and 4 bases from J, with 11 bases between. CDR3 size: 15 residues. This CDR3 reads CASSLALAGADTQYF. As DNA, the CDR3 is TGTGCCAGCAGTTTAGCTCTAGCTGGGGCAGATACGCAGTATTTT.

The CDR3 nucleotides are TGTGCCAGCTCACCCAGGCCCCGGGACAGCACTAACTATGGCTACACCTTC. This gives the protein CASSPRPRDSTNYGYTF. This sequence joins TRBV18 and TRBJ1-2; TRBD1 agrees at 7 bases. Germline assignment: CDR1 KGHSH and CDR2 LQKENI. The CDR3 totals 17 residues. Trimming took 3 bases from V and 0 from J; bases not matched to a gene: 10.

This clonotype was recorded at least ten times. The chain employs TRBV11-3 and TRBJ2-2; possibly TRBD1 for D (7 bases). Trimming cost V 1 base and J 0 bases, with 21 bases left between them. Germline CDR1 is SGHNT and CDR2 is YENEEA. The CDR3 is made up of 20 amino acids. CDR3 residues: CASSLVGGLGGTSNTGELFF. As DNA, the CDR3 is TGTGCCAGCAGCTTAGTAGGGGGCCTCGGTGGGACTTCGAACACCGGGGAGCTGTTTTTT.

The chain combines TRBV6-2 or TRBV6-3 with TRBJ2-7; a possible D gene is TRBD2 (7 bases). V lost 0 bases and J 2 bases, leaving 14 bases between the germline ends. From germline, CDR1 is MNHEY and CDR2 SVGEGT. The CDR3 totals 16 residues. The CDR3 here is CASSYSEGGPTYEQYF. The CDR3 DNA reads TGTGCCAGCAGTTACTCGGAGGGGGGGCCCACCTACGAGCAGTACTTC.

With regard to this clonotype: A much larger clone lies a single base off, so this may be a read error. This sequence joins TRBV7-7 and TRBJ2-5; possible D gene TRBD1, 7 bases. The CDR3 is 15 amino acids. From germline, CDR1 is SSHAT and CDR2 FNYEAQ (reference sequence). CDR3 protein: CASSLAQGGLETQCF. The CDR3 DNA sequence: TGTGCTAGCAGCTTAGCGCAGGGGGGCTTGGAGACCCAGTGCTTC. Drawing the rest from reference TRBV7-7 and TRBJ2-5, the complete variable domain is GAGVSQSPRYKVTKRGQDVTLRCDPISSHATLYWYQQALGQGPEFLTYFNYEAQPDKSGLPSDRFSAERPEGSISTLTIQRTEQRDSAMYRCASSLAQGGLETQCFGPGTRLLVL.

A remark on this clonotype: Possible read error: a much larger clone is one base away. Since no conserved phenylalanine or tryptophan closes the CDR3, a read error is the likely cause. V is TRBV28 and J is TRBJ2-1, with D maybe TRBD2 (5 bases). CDR1 and CDR2 from the germline V gene are MDHEN and SYDVKM. V lost 3 bases, J lost 9 bases, and 12 bases lay in between. The CDR3 loop spans 13 amino acids. The CDR3 DNA is TGTGCCAGCAGTTTTGTTGACGGAGGTGAGCAGTTCTAC. It yields the protein CASSFVDGGEQFY.